These 28 T cell receptor beta chains were sequenced from one sample in a study of T cell repertoires in cytomegalovirus infection. From the reads, TCRdb called clonotypes with MiXCR, one entry per CDR3 protein. The sample has roughly 990,000 distinct CDR3 sequences; approximately 31% are singletons. For these receptors, no antigen is known. The sequencing here drew on cultured CD8+ T cells from PBMCs, taken from culture after CMV antigen stimulation. The receptor set was obtained from a human donor in good health (CMV status not recorded). Some clones in this sample may be carry-over from other donors' samples.

This clonotype was detected only a few times. V gene TRBV27 combines with J gene TRBJ2-1, with TRBD2 identical over 8 bases. This CDR3 is 14 amino acids long. V gave up 3 bases and J gave up 7 bases; unmatched junction bases: 5. Germline CDR1 is MNHEY and CDR2 is SMNVEV (reference sequence). CDR3 coding DNA: TGTGCCAGCAGTTTCGGGTTAGCGGGGAATGAGCAGTTCTTC. Amino acid sequence: CASSFGLAGNEQFF.

This chain connects TRBV5-5 to TRBJ2-3; 10 bases are shared with TRBD2. From germline, CDR1 is SGHKS and CDR2 YYEKEE (reference sequence). V lost 3 bases to trimming and J lost 5 bases; unmatched junction nucleotides: 9. CDR3 length: 16 amino acids. The CDR3 is CASSWAGLAGEDTQYF. CDR3 DNA: TGTGCCAGCAGCTGGGCTGGGCTAGCGGGGGAAGATACGCAGTATTTT.

This chain links TRBV6-2 or TRBV6-3 with TRBJ1-1; D gene uncertain. Germline CDR1 reads MNHEY; CDR2 reads SVGEGT. The CDR3 extends over 19 amino acids. V was pared by 4 bases and J by 0 bases, with 24 bases between. CDR3: CASSSYPIERVSMNTEAFF. The CDR3 DNA reads as TGTGCCAGCAGTTCCTACCCAATAGAGAGAGTCTCCATGAACACTGAAGCTTTCTTT.

In DNA, the CDR3 is TGTGCCAGCAGCTTGGGAGACACTAGTATTGAAGCTTTCTTT. Residues: CASSLGDTSIEAFF. This chain links TRBV5-4 with TRBJ1-1; D gene unclear. The CDR3 length is 14 residues. V shed 0 bases and J shed 7 bases, with 13 bases lying between them. CDR1 SGHNT and CDR2 YYREEE come from the germline V gene (reference sequence).

With regard to this clonotype: A much larger clone differs from this one at a single base, so this may be a read error. The rearrangement joins TRBV7-6 to TRBJ1-4; D is undetermined. Germline V gene data show CDR1 as SGHVS and CDR2 as FNYEAQ. CDR3 length: 16 amino acids. CDR3 loop: CTSSLRTEATNEKLFF. The CDR3 DNA sequence: TGTACCAGCAGCTTAAGGACGGAAGCAACTAATGAAAAACTGTTTTTT.

This clonotype turned up a few times. The J gene is TRBJ1-3, the V gene TRBV12-3 or TRBV12-4; the match to TRBD1 covers 7 bases. The V and J ends lost 6 bases and 4 bases, in that order; junction bases with no gene match: 9. This CDR3 has 15 amino acids. The CDR3 sequence: CASSLTGAGGNTIYF. The CDR3 DNA reads TGTGCCAGCAGCCTCACAGGGGCAGGGGGAAACACCATATATTTT.

This clonotype was observed a handful of times. The gene calls are TRBV6-1 and TRBJ1-1, with a tentative D call TRBD1 (5 bases). Deletions cut 5 bases from V and 7 bases from J, with 14 bases between. CDR1 is MNHNS, CDR2 SASEGT, per germline. The CDR3 has 13 amino acids. The CDR3 nucleotides read TGTGCCAGCAGTCTGGGACCGCCATATGAAGCTTTCTTT. Its protein is CASSLGPPYEAFF.

The V call is TRBV6-2 or TRBV6-3, the J call TRBJ1-5; unclear D gene. V lost 3 bases and J lost 5, with 11 bases in between. Per the germline V gene, CDR1 is MNHEY and CDR2 is SVGEGT. The CDR3 contains 14 residues. The CDR3 bases are TGTGCCAGCAGTTATGGGGATTTGTATCAGCCCCAGCATTTT. Amino acid sequence: CASSYGDLYQPQHF.

In this sample, this clonotype turned up many times. The germline gene is not matched at one end of the junction; a read error may be the cause. V is TRBV4-1 and J is TRBJ2-3, with no clear D. Germline CDR1 reads MGHRA; CDR2 reads YSYEKL. The CDR3 covers 14 residues. The CDR3: CASSQSQFTNTQYF. In DNA form, the CDR3 reads TGCGCCAGCAGCCAATCACAGTTCACAAATACGCAGTATTTT.

At least ten counts were recorded for this clonotype. This chain uses TRBV12-3 or TRBV12-4 with TRBJ2-1; 10 nucleotides align to TRBD2. The CDR3 sequence is 16 residues long. J lost 7 bases, V lost 2 bases, and 8 bases had no gene match. This CDR3 reads CASSLHFSGGGNEQFF. CDR3 bases: TGTGCCAGCAGTTTACATTTCAGCGGGGGGGGGAATGAGCAGTTCTTC.

To note about this clonotype: A single base separates this from a much larger clone, so it may be a read error. J is TRBJ2-3 and V is TRBV2, with unresolved D. CDR3 size: 14 residues. V was trimmed by 3 bases and J by 1 base, leaving 8 bases between them. The germline gives CDR1 SNHLY, CDR2 FYNNEI. The CDR3 nucleotides read TGTGCCAGCAGTGACCAGCAGGGCACAGATACGCAGTATTTT. Translation: CASSDQQGTDTQYF.

This clonotype was detected many times. This rearrangement joins TRBV7-8 to TRBJ2-1; possible D gene TRBD1, 5 bases. The CDR3 is 16 residues long. V gave up 0 bases and J gave up 6 bases, with 15 bases separating them. Germline V gives CDR1 SGHVS, CDR2 FQNEAQ. The CDR3 region is CASSLAMGLQGNEQFF. The CDR3 coding sequence is TGTGCCAGCAGCTTAGCTATGGGGCTTCAGGGCAATGAGCAGTTCTTC.

This clonotype has only a few counts. The rearrangement joins TRBV27 to TRBJ1-1; D perhaps matches TRBD1 (6 bases). This CDR3 is built from 14 residues. CDR1 is MNHEY, CDR2 SMNVEV, per germline (reference sequence). The V and J ends lost 7 bases and 1 base respectively, with 13 bases between them. The DNA for the CDR3 is TGTGCCAGCATGGGGGCGTATAGGAACACTGAAGCTTTCTTT. It encodes CASMGAYRNTEAFF.

About this clonotype itself: The germline gene is not matched at one end of the junction; a read error may be the cause. The chain uses TRBV3-1 and TRBJ2-2, with TRBD2 matching over 12 bases. There are 16 residues in the CDR3. Germline V gene lookup returns CDR1 LGHDT and CDR2 YNNKEL (reference sequence). This CDR3 reads CANSPTSGGYTGELFF. Written as DNA, the CDR3 is TGTGCCAACAGCCCGACTAGCGGGGGATACACCGGGGAGCTGTTTTTT.

The V and J genes are TRBV7-2 and TRBJ2-7; D is undetermined. Germline V gene lookup returns CDR1 SGHTA and CDR2 FQGNSA. This CDR3 is built from 11 residues. For the CDR3, the DNA is TGTGTCACCCAAAGTGGGTCCGAGCAGTACTTC. This gives the protein CVTQSGSEQYF.

This clonotype occurred a few times. The chain uses TRBV29-1 and TRBJ1-1; D not resolved. Trimming removed 5 bases at V and 1 base at J, with 14 bases between. Germline V gene lookup returns CDR1 SQVTM and CDR2 ANQGSEA. The CDR3 contains 14 residues. In nucleotides, the CDR3 is TGCAGCGTTATCAACACGGTTGGGAACACTGAAGCTTTCTTT. Its translation is CSVINTVGNTEAFF.

This chain connects TRBV4-1 to TRBJ2-7; 7 nucleotides agree with TRBD1. This CDR3 contains 14 residues. CDR1 MGHRA and CDR2 YSYEKL come from the germline V gene. Trimming cost V 1 base and J 3 bases; bases outside gene matches: 3. The CDR3 loop reads CASSQVTGLYEQYF. CDR3 nucleotides: TGCGCCAGCAGCCAAGTGACAGGGCTCTACGAGCAGTACTTC.

There are a few counts of this clonotype. The chain recombines TRBV5-1 with TRBJ1-4, with 10 bases that match TRBD1. CDR1 and CDR2 (germline): SGHRS, YFSETQ. With 4 bases clipped from V and 1 base from J, the junction kept 13 bases outside the gene matches. The CDR3 length is 19 residues. This CDR3 reads CASSPIGGDRGRTNEKLFF. For the CDR3, the DNA is TGCGCCAGCAGCCCCATAGGAGGGGACAGGGGACGAACTAATGAAAAACTGTTTTTT.

The V gene is TRBV11-2, the J gene TRBJ2-7; no firm D call. CDR3 size: 14 residues. Trimming left V 3 bases short and J 0 bases short, with 9 bases between. Germline-derived CDR1 and CDR2 are SGHAT and FQNNGV. CDR3 sequence: CASSFGPSSYEQYF. The CDR3 DNA is TGTGCCAGCAGCTTTGGTCCTAGCTCCTACGAGCAGTACTTC.

This chain connects TRBV19 to TRBJ1-1, with unresolved D. CDR1 and CDR2 (germline): LNHDA, SQIVND (reference sequence). CDR3 size: 16 residues. V dropped 3 bases and J dropped 0 bases, with 14 bases sitting between them. The CDR3 loop reads CASSIPLSFMNTEAFF. The CDR3 nucleotides read TGTGCCAGTAGTATCCCTTTATCGTTCATGAACACTGAAGCTTTCTTT.

This chain links TRBV12-5 with TRBJ2-1; 7 bases agree with TRBD1. The V and J ends lost 5 bases and 8 bases, in that order; junction bases with no gene match: 6. The CDR3 runs to 13 residues. From germline, CDR1 is LGHNT and CDR2 FRNRAP. The CDR3 DNA sequence: TGTGCTAGTGGTGTTCGACAGGGCTATGAGCAGTTCTTC. Its translation: CASGVRQGYEQFF. The full variable domain, with the rest looked up from reference TRBV12-5 and TRBJ2-1, is DARVTQTPRHKVTEMGQEVTMRCQPILGHNTVFWYRQTMMQGLELLAYFRNRAPLDDSGMPKDRFSAEMPDATLATLKIQPSEPRDSAVYFCASGVRQGYEQFFGPGTRLTVL.

On this clonotype: Just one base apart from a much larger clone, this may be a read error. In this CDR3 the conserved last residue, phenylalanine or tryptophan, is missing, so a read error is likely. This chain uses TRBV7-6 with TRBJ2-1, with 8 bases lining up with TRBD1. CDR1 and CDR2 from the germline V gene are SGHVS and FNYEAQ. The CDR3 runs 14 residues. J lost 7 bases, V lost 5 bases, and 7 bases had no gene match. The CDR3 DNA sequence: TGTGCCAGCAGCCCCGACAGGGGAGGAAATGAGCAGTTCCTC. Protein: CASSPDRGGNEQFL.

The gene calls are TRBV4-1 and TRBJ2-3; D is perhaps TRBD2 (6 bases). CDR1 MGHRA and CDR2 YSYEKL come from the germline V gene. Trimming took off 2 bases at V and 1 base at J, with 10 bases between the two ends. The CDR3 is 15 amino acids. In DNA form, the CDR3 reads TGCGCCAGCAGCCAATACACGGGGGGCACAGATACGCAGTATTTT. Protein: CASSQYTGGTDTQYF.

In this sample, this clonotype turned up a few times. The V gene is TRBV28, the J gene TRBJ2-1; possible D gene TRBD2, 6 bases. The ends were cut back, 8 bases at V and 5 bases at J, with 16 bases in the middle. This CDR3 comprises 14 residues. CDR1 is MDHEN and CDR2 is SYDVKM in the germline V gene. The CDR3 coding sequence is TGTGCCAGCCGTCGCGGGGCTATTAACAATGAGCAGTTCTTC. Its protein product is CASRRGAINNEQFF. Full variable domain (outside the CDR3, taken from reference TRBV28 and TRBJ2-1): DVKVTQSSRYLVKRTGEKVFLECVQDMDHENMFWYRQDPGLGLRLIYFSYDVKMKEKGDIPEGYSVSREKKERFSLILESASTNQTSMYLCASRRGAINNEQFFGPGTRLTVL.

The sample holds a few counts of this clonotype. The J gene is TRBJ2-1, the V gene TRBV7-6; D unresolved. The V end lost 5 bases, the J end lost 7 bases, and 9 bases lay between the germline ends. Germline V gene data show CDR1 as SGHVS and CDR2 as FNYEAQ. This CDR3 is 12 amino acids long. In DNA, the CDR3 is TGTGCCAGCAGCCGAATTTCAAATGAGCAGTTCTTC. As protein: CASSRISNEQFF.

The V and J genes are TRBV29-1 and TRBJ2-7; no clear D. Trimming took 5 bases from V and 7 from J, leaving 18 bases between them. CDR1 and CDR2 from the germline V gene are SQVTM and ANQGSEA. The CDR3 length is 13 residues. Here the CDR3 DNA reads TGCAGCGTTCCGGGTCCCGTGGAATCTGAGCAGTACTTC. This translates into CSVPGPVESEQYF.

This clonotype has just a few counts. The rearrangement links TRBV6-1 to TRBJ1-3; 7 bases agree with TRBD1. V lost 3 bases, J lost 0 bases, and 8 bases stayed unmatched. Per the germline V gene, CDR1 is MNHNS and CDR2 is SASEGT. The CDR3 loop spans 17 amino acids. The CDR3 DNA is TGTGCCAGCAGTGAGGGACAGCCTACCAGCTCTGGAAACACCATATATTTT. Encoded protein: CASSEGQPTSSGNTIYF.

The rearrangement uses TRBV2 and TRBJ1-6; D remains unclear. The CDR3 is made up of 19 amino acids. V was trimmed by 3 bases and J by 0 bases, leaving 18 bases between them. Germline V lookup: CDR1 SNHLY, CDR2 FYNNEI. This CDR3 is CASSDPWDGYSSYNSPLHF. DNA for the CDR3: TGTGCCAGCAGTGACCCGTGGGATGGATACAGCTCCTATAATTCACCCCTCCACTTT.